Following are 6 T cell receptor beta chains from one sample sequenced in a study of blood T cell repertoires in COVID-19. Sequenced by immunoSEQ multiplex PCR; TCRdb stores in-frame clones only, minus some. Here the sample spans about 30,000 clones, approximately 86% being singletons. The sequenced sample was peripheral blood. The receptor set was obtained from a human donor in a cohort sampled during active COVID-19.

The sample holds one count of this clone. This chain uses TRBV5-1 with TRBJ2-2; D gene unclear. The CDR3 has 13 amino acids. CDR1 is SGHRS and CDR2 is YFSETQ in the germline V gene. The V gene lost 4 bases and the J gene lost 6 bases, with 10 bases spanning the gap. The CDR3 sequence is CASSVLEPGELFF. The CDR3 coding sequence is TGCGCCAGCAGCGTGTTAGAACCCGGGGAGCTGTTTTTT.

J is TRBJ2-1 and V is TRBV2; 11 bases are a match to TRBD2. The germline gives CDR1 SNHLY, CDR2 FYNNEI. This CDR3 region has 13 residues. V was clipped by 8 bases and J by 6 bases; unmatched bases: 3. This chain's CDR3 is CASGSGGANEQFF. The CDR3 nucleotides are TGTGCCAGCGGTAGCGGGGGGGCCAATGAGCAGTTCTTC. Variable domain in full (rest from reference TRBV2 and TRBJ2-1): EPEVTQTPSHQVTQMGQEVILRCVPISNHLYFYWYRQILGQKVEFLVSFYNNEISEKSEIFDDQFSVERPDGSNFTLKIRSTKLEDSAMYFCASGSGGANEQFFGPGTRLTVL.

The chain employs TRBV19 and TRBJ1-1; 7 bases line up with TRBD1. Germline V gene lookup returns CDR1 LNHDA and CDR2 SQIVND (reference sequence). The CDR3 has 15 residues. With 4 bases clipped from V and 3 bases from J, the junction kept 8 bases outside the gene matches. This CDR3 is CASSTRQGAYTEAFF. In DNA form, the CDR3 reads TGTGCCAGTAGTACCCGACAGGGCGCTTACACTGAAGCTTTCTTT.

This clone appeared once. The CDR3 loop reads CASGRGTGFGKNIQYF. CDR3 bases: TGTGCCAGCGGGAGGGGGACAGGGTTTGGCAAAAACATTCAGTACTTC. The chain is built from TRBV2 and TRBJ2-4, with 9 bases matching TRBD1. The CDR3 loop spans 16 amino acids. Germline V gene data show CDR1 as SNHLY and CDR2 as FYNNEI. V lost 8 bases to trimming and J lost 3 bases; unmatched junction nucleotides: 11.

The rearrangement joins TRBV20-1 to TRBJ2-2; weak D call: TRBD1 (6 bases). The V gene lost 3 bases and the J gene lost 4 bases, with 12 bases spanning the gap. CDR1 and CDR2 (germline): DFQATT, SNEGSKA (reference sequence). The CDR3 is made up of 14 amino acids. The CDR3, as DNA: TGCAGTGCTAGTTACAGGGTATTCACCGGGGAGCTGTTTTTT. Translation gives CSASYRVFTGELFF.

The chain couples TRBV5-1 to TRBJ2-1; D perhaps matches TRBD2 (6 bases). This CDR3 spans 16 amino acids. From germline, CDR1 is SGHRS and CDR2 YFSETQ. Deletions cut 2 bases from V and 0 bases from J, with 12 bases between. The CDR3 loop is CASSFVSGLSYNEQFF. The CDR3, as DNA: TGCGCCAGCAGCTTCGTGTCGGGACTCTCCTACAATGAGCAGTTCTTC.